This is a list of T cell receptor beta chains from one sample in a study of blood T cell repertoires in COVID-19. Profiling relied on immunoSEQ multiplex PCR, and the TCRdb table lists in-frame clones only, not all of them. The sample carries about 26,000 clones, around 93% recorded once. The sequenced sample was peripheral blood. Every receptor here comes from a human donor in a cohort sampled during active COVID-19. CDR3s include the opening cysteine and the closing phenylalanine or tryptophan. A D gene is named only where the DNA matches it firmly. Rows may omit the clone size; those that give it use once, few, many or a size class.

D,size,V,J,CDR3,DNA
.,.,TRBV30,TRBJ1-6,CAWRLRGLSSPLHF,TGTGCCTGGAGGCTCCGGGGATTAAGTTCACCCCTCCACTTT
TRBD1,.,TRBV7-2,TRBJ1-2,CASIWGQGNYGYTF,TGTGCCAGCATCTGGGGACAGGGGAACTATGGCTACACCTTC
TRBD1,.,TRBV6-4,TRBJ1-2,CASSDPGQYGYTF,TGTGCCAGCAGTGACCCGGGACAGTATGGCTACACCTTC
TRBD1,.,TRBV14,TRBJ2-1,CASSHLGQGMTEQFF,TGTGCCAGCAGCCACCTAGGACAGGGGATGACTGAGCAGTTCTTC
.,.,TRBV11-3,TRBJ2-7,CASSPTAGTSYEQYF,TGTGCCAGCAGCCCTACGGCGGGGACCTCCTACGAGCAGTACTTC
TRBD2,.,TRBV24-1,TRBJ2-4,CATSDSGTSGRGQVGNIQYF,TGTGCCACCAGTGATTCGGGGACTAGCGGGAGGGGGCAGGTAGGAAACATTCAGTACTTC
TRBD2,once,TRBV7-9,TRBJ2-7,CASSLAGLAGGEQYF,TGTGCCAGCAGCTTAGCGGGACTAGCGGGAGGCGAGCAGTACTTC
TRBD2,.,TRBV11-3,TRBJ2-1,CASSSRTSGFLTDEQFF,TGTGCCAGCAGCTCCCGGACTAGCGGGTTCTTAACGGATGAGCAGTTCTTC
TRBD1,.,TRBV3-1/TRBV3-2,TRBJ1-2,CASSRDRQGPNYGYTF,TGTGCCAGCAGCAGGGACAGGCAGGGACCTAACTATGGCTACACCTTC
.,.,TRBV7-2,TRBJ1-2,CASSLPEGYGYTF,TGTGCCAGCAGCTTGCCCGAGGGCTATGGCTACACCTTC
.,.,TRBV7-2,TRBJ2-3,CASSLRRPGLLSTDTQYF,TGTGCCAGCAGCCTCCGCCGGCCGGGACTCCTTAGCACAGATACGCAGTATTTT
TRBD2,.,TRBV28,TRBJ2-1,CASSSLSGGPYNEQFF,TGTGCCAGCAGTTCACTTAGCGGGGGGCCATACAATGAGCAGTTCTTC
.,.,TRBV5-1,TRBJ2-7,CASSLGGSSYEQYF,TGCGCCAGCAGCTTGGGAGGGAGCTCCTACGAGCAGTACTTC
.,.,TRBV6-1,TRBJ1-1,CASSEVAGRGEAFF,TGTGCCAGCAGTGAAGTAGCGGGGAGAGGCGAAGCTTTCTTT
.,.,TRBV6-5,TRBJ1-1,CASKLQGGGTEAFF,TGTGCCAGCAAGTTACAGGGTGGGGGCACTGAAGCTTTCTTT
TRBD2,.,TRBV10-3,TRBJ2-7,CAISESAGGYEQYF,TGTGCCATCAGTGAGTCAGCGGGGGGTTACGAGCAGTACTTC
TRBD2,.,TRBV18,TRBJ2-5,CASSPTALLAGGQETQYF,TGTGCCAGCTCACCGACCGCGTTGCTAGCGGGGGGCCAAGAGACCCAGTACTTC
.,.,TRBV5-8,TRBJ2-5,CASSLLAREEETQYF,TGTGCCAGCAGCCTCCTGGCACGGGAAGAAGAGACCCAGTACTTC